This T cell receptor beta chain was identified during a study of shared clonotypes between healthy human individuals. The table came from immunoSEQ multiplex PCR; TCRdb's copy has only in-frame clones and leaves some out. This table has about 2.2 million clones, approximately 94% appearing once. Naive CD8 cells comprised CD45RO-negative, CCR7-positively selected cells, excluding terminally differentiated effector memory CD45RA+ cells. Adult donors, all healthy and HIV-negative, had no recent acute infections or vaccinations. The clonotype comes from a man between 18 and 29 years old in good health. Some clones in this sample may be carry-over from other donors' samples. The sequenced sample was naive CD8+ T cells from PBMCs.

For the CDR3, the DNA is TGTGCCAGCAGCCTAGGGGGACAGGACCCTTATAGCAATCAGCCCCAGCATTTT. Translated, it gives CASSLGGQDPYSNQPQHF. The rearrangement joins TRBV5-6 to TRBJ1-5; 8 bases are a match to TRBD1. The germline V gene encodes CDR1 SGHDT and CDR2 YYEEEE. Trimming at V came to 4 bases and at J to 0 bases, leaving 12 bases not matched to a gene. This CDR3 contains 18 residues. The variable domain in full, with the rest retrieved from reference TRBV5-6 and TRBJ1-5, is DAGVTQSPTHLIKTRGQQVTLRCSPKSGHDTVSWYQQALGQGPQFIFQYYEEEERQRGNFPDRFSGHQFPNYSSELNVNALLLGDSALYLCASSLGGQDPYSNQPQHFGDGTRLSIL.